This entry features one T cell receptor (beta chain) sequence. Data came from immunoSEQ multiplex PCR; TCRdb stores just in-frame clones and leaves some out. Here the sample spans around 300,000 clones, about 91% being singletons. This CDR3 has 14 amino acids. Germline V gives CDR1 SGHRS, CDR2 YFSETQ. V shed 4 bases, J shed 4 bases, and the junction held 4 bases outside the gene matches. These data belong to a study of blood T cell repertoires in COVID-19. Study overall: PBMCs, B-cell-depleted T cells, or T cells were the source of the cDNA or gDNA that made up the material.

Sequenced material: peripheral blood. The chain links TRBV5-1 to TRBJ2-5, with 10 positions matching TRBD2. The sequence came from a woman aged 25-40 years with COVID-19, enrolled during active disease. The CDR3 region is CASSEGLAPETQYF. The CDR3 DNA sequence: TGCGCCAGCAGCGAGGGACTAGCGCCAGAGACCCAGTACTTC.